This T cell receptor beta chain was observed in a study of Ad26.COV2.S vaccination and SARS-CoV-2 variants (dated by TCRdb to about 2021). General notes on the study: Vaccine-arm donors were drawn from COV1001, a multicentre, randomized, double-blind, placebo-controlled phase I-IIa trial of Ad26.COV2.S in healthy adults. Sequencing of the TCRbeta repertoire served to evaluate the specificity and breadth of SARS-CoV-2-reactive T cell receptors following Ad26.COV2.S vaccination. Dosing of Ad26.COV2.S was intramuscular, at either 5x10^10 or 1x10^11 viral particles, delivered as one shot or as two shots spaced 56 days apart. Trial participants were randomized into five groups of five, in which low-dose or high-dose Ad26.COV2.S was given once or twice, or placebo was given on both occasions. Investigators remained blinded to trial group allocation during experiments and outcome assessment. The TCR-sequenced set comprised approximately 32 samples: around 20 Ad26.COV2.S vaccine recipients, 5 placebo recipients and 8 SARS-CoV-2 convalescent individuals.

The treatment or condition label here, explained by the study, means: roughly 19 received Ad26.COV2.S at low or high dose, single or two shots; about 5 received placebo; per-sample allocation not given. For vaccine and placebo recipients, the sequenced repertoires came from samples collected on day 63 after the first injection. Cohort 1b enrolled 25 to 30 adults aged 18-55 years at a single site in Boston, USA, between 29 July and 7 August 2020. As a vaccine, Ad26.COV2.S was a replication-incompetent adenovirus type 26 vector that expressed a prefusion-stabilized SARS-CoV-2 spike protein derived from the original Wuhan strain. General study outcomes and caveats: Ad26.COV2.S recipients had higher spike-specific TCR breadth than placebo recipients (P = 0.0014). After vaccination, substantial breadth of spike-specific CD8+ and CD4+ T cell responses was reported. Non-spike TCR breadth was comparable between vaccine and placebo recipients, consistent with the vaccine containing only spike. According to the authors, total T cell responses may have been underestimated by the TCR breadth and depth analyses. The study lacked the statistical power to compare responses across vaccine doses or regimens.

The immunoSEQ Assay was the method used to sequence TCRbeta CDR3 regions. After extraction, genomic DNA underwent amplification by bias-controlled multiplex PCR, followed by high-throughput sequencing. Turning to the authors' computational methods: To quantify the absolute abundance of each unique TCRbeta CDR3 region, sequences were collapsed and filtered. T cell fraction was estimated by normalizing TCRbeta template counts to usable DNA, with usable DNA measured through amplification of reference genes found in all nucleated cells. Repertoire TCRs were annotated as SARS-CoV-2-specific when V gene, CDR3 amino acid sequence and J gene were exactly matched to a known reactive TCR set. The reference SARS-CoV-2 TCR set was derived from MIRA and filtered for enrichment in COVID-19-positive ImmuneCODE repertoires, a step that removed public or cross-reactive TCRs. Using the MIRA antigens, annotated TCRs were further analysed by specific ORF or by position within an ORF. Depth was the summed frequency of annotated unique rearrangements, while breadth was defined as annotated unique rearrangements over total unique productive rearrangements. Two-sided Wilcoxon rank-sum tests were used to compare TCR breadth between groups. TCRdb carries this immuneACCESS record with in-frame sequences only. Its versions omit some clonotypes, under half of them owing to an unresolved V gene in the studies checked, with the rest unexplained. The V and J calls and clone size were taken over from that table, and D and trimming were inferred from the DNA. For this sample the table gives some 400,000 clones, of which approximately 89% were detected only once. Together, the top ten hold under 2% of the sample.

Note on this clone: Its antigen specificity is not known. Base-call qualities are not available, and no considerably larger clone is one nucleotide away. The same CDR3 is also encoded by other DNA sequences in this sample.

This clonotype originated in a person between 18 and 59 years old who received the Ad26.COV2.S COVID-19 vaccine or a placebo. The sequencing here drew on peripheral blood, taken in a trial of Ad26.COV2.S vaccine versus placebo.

The CDR3 amino acid sequence is: CASSPGGGETQYF. The sequenced DNA: TGTGCCAGCAGCCCGGGGGGCGGGGAGACCCAGTACTTC. The rearrangement combines TRBV7-3 with TRBJ2-5; tentative D gene TRBD2, with 7 bases matching. From its cysteine to its phenylalanine, the CDR3 spans 13 amino acids. Only the CDR3 DNA is retained, 39 bases long and in frame from the first base. CDR1 SGHTA and CDR2 FQGTGA were looked up in the germline V gene. The junction shows trimming of 5 bases on V and 5 bases on J, plus 12 bases between the germline ends.